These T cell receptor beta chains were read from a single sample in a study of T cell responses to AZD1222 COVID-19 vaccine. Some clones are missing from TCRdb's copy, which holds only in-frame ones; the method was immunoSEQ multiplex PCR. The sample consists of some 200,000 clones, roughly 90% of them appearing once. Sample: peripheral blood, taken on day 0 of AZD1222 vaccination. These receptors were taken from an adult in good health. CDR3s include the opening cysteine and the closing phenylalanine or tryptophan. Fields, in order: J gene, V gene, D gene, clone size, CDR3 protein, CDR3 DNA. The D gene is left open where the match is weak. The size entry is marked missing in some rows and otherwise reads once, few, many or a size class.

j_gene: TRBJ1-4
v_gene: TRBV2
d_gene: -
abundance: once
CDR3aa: CASSVLAFRAATNEKLFF
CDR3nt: TGTGCCAGCAGTGTCTTGGCGTTTAGGGCCGCAACTAATGAAAAACTGTTTTTT

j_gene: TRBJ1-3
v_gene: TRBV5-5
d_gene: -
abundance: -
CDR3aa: CASSRQLSGNTIYF
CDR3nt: TGTGCCAGCAGCAGACAGCTCTCTGGAAACACCATATATTTT

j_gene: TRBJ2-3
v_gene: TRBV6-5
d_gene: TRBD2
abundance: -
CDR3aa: CASSSAGGSTDTQYF
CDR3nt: TGTGCCAGCAGCTCAGCGGGGGGTAGCACAGATACGCAGTATTTT

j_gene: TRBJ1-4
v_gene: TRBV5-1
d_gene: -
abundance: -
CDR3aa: CASSLRGANEKLFF
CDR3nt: TGCGCCAGCAGCTTGCGGGGTGCTAATGAAAAACTGTTTTTT

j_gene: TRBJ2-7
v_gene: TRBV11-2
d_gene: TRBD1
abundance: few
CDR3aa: CASSLGPGGSSYEQYF
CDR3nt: TGTGCCAGCAGCTTAGGGCCAGGGGGTAGCTCCTACGAGCAGTACTTC

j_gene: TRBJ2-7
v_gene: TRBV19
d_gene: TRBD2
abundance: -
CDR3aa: CASSMAGEFYEQYF
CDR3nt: TGTGCCAGTAGTATGGCGGGGGAGTTCTACGAGCAGTACTTC

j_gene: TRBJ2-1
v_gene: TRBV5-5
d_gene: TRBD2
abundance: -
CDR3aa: CKSGGAPGLYEQFF
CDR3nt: TGCAAATCGGGGGGGGCCCCCGGGCTCTATGAGCAGTTCTTC

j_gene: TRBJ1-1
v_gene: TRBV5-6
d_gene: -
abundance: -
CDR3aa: CASSFIRRQNTEAFF
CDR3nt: TGTGCCAGCAGCTTTATTCGGCGGCAGAACACTGAAGCTTTCTTT

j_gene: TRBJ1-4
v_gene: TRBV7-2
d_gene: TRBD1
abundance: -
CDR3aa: CASSSQPQGPRANEKLFF
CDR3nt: TGTGCCAGCAGCTCACAACCACAGGGGCCAAGGGCTAATGAAAAACTGTTTTTT

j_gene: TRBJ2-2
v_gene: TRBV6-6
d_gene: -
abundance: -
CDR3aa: CASGANTGELFF
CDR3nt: TGTGCCAGCGGAGCCAACACCGGGGAGCTGTTTTTT

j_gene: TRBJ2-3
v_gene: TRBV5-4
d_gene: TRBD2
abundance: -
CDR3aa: CASSIRGGGDTQYF
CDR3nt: TGTGCCAGCAGCATACGGGGGGGCGGAGATACGCAGTATTTT

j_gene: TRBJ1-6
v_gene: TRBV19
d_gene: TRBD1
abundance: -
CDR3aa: CASRDSTTNSPLHF
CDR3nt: TGTGCCAGCCGGGACAGCACCACCAATTCACCCCTCCACTTT

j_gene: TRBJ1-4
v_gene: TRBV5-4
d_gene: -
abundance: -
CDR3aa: CASSFPGANEKLFF
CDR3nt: TGTGCCAGCAGCTTTCCCGGGGCTAATGAAAAACTGTTTTTT

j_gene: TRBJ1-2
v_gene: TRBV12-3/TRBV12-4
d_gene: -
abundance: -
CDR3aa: CASSPRGLRITF
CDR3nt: TGTGCCAGCAGTCCCAGGGGACTAAGGATCACCTTC

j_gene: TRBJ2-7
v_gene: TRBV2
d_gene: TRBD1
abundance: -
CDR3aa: CASRASGDSVQYF
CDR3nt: TGTGCCAGCAGGGCCTCCGGGGACAGTGTGCAGTACTTC

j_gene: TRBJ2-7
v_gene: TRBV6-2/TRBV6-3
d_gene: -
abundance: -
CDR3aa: CASSWGGHEQYF
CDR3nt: TGTGCCAGCAGCTGGGGGGGGCACGAGCAGTACTTC

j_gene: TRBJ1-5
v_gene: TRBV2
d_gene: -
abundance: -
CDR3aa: CASSAGRASNQPQHF
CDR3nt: TGTGCCAGCAGCGCCGGGAGGGCTAGCAATCAGCCCCAGCATTTT

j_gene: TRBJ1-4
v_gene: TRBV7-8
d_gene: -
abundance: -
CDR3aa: CASSLEPGYEKLFF
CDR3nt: TGTGCCAGCAGCTTAGAACCAGGCTATGAAAAACTGTTTTTT

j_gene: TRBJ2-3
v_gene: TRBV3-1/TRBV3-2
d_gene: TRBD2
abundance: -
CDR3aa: CASSQDGSGGTQYF
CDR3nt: TGTGCCAGCAGCCAAGATGGTAGCGGGGGCACGCAGTATTTT

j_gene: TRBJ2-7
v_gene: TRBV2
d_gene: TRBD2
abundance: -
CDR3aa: CASSTSGGAVYEQYF
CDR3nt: TGTGCCAGCAGTACAAGCGGGGGGGCTGTTTACGAGCAGTACTTC

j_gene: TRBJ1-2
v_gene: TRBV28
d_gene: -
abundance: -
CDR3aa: CASNEEGGYYGYTF
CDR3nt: TGTGCCAGCAATGAAGAAGGGGGGTACTATGGCTACACCTTC

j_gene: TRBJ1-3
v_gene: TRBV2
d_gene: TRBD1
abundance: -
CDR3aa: CASSFDRAGGNTIYF
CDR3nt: TGTGCCAGCAGTTTCGACAGGGCGGGAGGAAACACCATATATTTT

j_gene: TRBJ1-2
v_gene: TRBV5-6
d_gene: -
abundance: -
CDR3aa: CASSLDPGAGRGGYTF
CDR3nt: TGTGCCAGCAGCTTGGACCCCGGGGCAGGCCGAGGGGGCTACACCTTC

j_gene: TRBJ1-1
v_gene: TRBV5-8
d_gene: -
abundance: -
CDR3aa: CASSSSREAFF
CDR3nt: TGTGCCAGCAGCTCCTCCCGGGAGGCTTTCTTT

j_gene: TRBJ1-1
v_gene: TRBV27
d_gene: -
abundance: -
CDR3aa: CASSIDSFTEAFF
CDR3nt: TGTGCCAGCTCGATAGACAGCTTTACTGAAGCTTTCTTT

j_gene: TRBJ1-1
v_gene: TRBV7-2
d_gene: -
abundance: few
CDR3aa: CASRPGGLNTEAFF
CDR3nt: TGTGCCAGCCGCCCGGGGGGGTTGAACACTGAAGCTTTCTTT

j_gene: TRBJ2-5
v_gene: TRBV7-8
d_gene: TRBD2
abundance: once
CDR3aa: CASSPTGTSGRKETQYF
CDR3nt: TGTGCCAGCAGCCCTACCGGGACTAGCGGTCGAAAAGAGACCCAGTACTTC

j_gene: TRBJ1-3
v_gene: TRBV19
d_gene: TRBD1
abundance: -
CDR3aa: CASRETGGTNTGNTIYF
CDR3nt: TGTGCCAGTAGGGAGACAGGGGGAACTAACACTGGAAACACCATATATTTT

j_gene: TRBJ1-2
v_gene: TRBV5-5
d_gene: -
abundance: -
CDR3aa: CASSLGTVDIDGYTF
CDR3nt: TGTGCCAGCAGCTTGGGTACCGTGGATATAGATGGCTACACCTTC

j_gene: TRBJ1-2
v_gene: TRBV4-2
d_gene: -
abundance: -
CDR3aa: CASSQEGPGETHGYTF
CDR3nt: TGTGCCAGCAGCCAAGAAGGCCCTGGCGAGACTCATGGCTACACCTTC

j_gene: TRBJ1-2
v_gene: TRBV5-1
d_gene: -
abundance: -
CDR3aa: CASSLALMGRGYTF
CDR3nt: TGCGCCAGCAGCTTGGCTTTAATGGGGCGCGGCTACACCTTC

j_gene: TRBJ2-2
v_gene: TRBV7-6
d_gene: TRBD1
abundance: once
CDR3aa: CASRKTPGGDVTGELFF
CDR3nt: TGTGCCAGCCGCAAGACTCCAGGGGGCGACGTCACCGGGGAGCTGTTTTTT

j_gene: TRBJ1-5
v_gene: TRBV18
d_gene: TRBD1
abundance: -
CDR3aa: CASSARDSYYSNQPQHF
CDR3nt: TGTGCCAGCTCGGCCCGGGACAGCTATTATAGCAATCAGCCCCAGCATTTT

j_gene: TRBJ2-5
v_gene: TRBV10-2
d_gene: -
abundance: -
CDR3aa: CASTRWLLEAQYF
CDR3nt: TGCGCCAGCACGCGGTGGCTTTTGGAGGCCCAGTACTTC

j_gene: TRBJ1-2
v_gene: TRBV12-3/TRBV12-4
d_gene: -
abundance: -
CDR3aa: CASNSGPNYGYTF
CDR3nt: TGTGCCAGCAATTCGGGTCCTAACTATGGCTACACCTTC

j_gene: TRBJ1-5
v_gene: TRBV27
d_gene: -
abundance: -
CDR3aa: CASSLSGGGGLSYQPQHF
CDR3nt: TGTGCCAGCAGTTTATCGGGAGGTGGGGGGCTCTCCTATCAGCCCCAGCATTTT

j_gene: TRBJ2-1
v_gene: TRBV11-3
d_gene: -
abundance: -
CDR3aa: CASSLGMHEQFF
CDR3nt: TGTGCCAGCAGCTTAGGTATGCATGAGCAGTTCTTC

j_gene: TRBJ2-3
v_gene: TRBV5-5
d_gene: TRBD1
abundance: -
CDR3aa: CASSWARTGSTDTQYF
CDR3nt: TGTGCCAGCAGCTGGGCCAGGACAGGGAGCACAGATACGCAGTATTTT

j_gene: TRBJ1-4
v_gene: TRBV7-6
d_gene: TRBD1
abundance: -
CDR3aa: CASSRRQGPNEKLFF
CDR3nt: TGTGCCAGCAGCCGCCGACAGGGTCCTAATGAAAAACTGTTTTTT

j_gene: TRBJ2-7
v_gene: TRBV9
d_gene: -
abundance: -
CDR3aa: CASSVDRAGEQYF
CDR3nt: TGTGCCAGCAGCGTAGACAGGGCAGGCGAGCAGTACTTC

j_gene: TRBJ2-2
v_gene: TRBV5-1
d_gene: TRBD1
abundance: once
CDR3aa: CASSPRQGGGLFF
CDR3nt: TGCGCCAGCAGCCCCCGACAGGGCGGCGGGCTGTTTTTT

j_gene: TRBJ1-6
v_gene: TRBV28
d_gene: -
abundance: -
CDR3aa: CASSPQRGRGNSPLHF
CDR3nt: TGTGCCAGCAGTCCACAGCGGGGTCGAGGGAATTCACCCCTCCACTTT

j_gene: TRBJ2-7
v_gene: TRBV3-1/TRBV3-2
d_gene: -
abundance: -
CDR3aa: CASSQDPFPGSSYEQYF
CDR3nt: TGTGCCAGCAGCCAAGACCCCTTTCCGGGGAGCTCCTACGAGCAGTACTTC

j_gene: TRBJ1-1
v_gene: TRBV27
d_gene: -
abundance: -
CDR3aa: CASSLNRGSNTEAFF
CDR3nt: TGTGCCAGCAGCCTTAACCGGGGGTCGAACACTGAAGCTTTCTTT

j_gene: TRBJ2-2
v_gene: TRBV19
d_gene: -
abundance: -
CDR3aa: CASSIRQDGTGELFF
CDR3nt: TGTGCCAGTAGTATTCGACAGGACGGCACCGGGGAGCTGTTTTTT

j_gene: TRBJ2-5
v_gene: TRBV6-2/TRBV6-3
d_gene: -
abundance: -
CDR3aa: CASSYQETQYF
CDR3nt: TGTGCCAGCAGTTACCAAGAGACCCAGTACTTC

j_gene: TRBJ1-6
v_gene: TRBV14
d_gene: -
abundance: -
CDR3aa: CASSQDLRNSPLHF
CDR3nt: TGTGCCAGCAGCCAAGATCTCAGAAATTCACCCCTCCACTTT

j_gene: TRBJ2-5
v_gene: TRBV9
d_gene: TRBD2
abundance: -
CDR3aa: CASSRTSGGEETQYF
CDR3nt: TGTGCCAGCAGTAGGACTAGCGGGGGGGAAGAGACCCAGTACTTC

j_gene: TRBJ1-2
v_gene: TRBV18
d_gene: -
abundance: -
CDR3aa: CASSPPGGASDYGYTF
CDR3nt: TGTGCCAGCTCACCACCAGGGGGGGCGTCAGACTATGGCTACACCTTC

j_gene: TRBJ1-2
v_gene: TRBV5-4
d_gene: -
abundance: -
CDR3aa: CASSLLGISYGYTF
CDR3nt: TGTGCCAGCAGCTTGCTCGGAATCAGCTATGGCTACACCTTC

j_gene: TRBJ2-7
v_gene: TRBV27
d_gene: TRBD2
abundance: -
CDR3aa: CASSSKWTSSTDEQYF
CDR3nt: TGTGCCAGCAGTTCCAAATGGACTAGCAGTACCGACGAGCAGTACTTC